This TCR beta chain was observed in a study of cytomegalovirus exposure and HLA in healthy donors. The CDR3 runs to 15 residues. Trimming took 0 bases from V and 0 from J, leaving 4 bases between them. Germline assignment: CDR1 SGHKS and CDR2 YYEKEE (reference sequence). Study conclusions and caveats: TCR beta chain V- and J-gene trimming was linked, in a later analysis, to a missense variant in DCLRE1C. When a later analysis compared HLA-associated TCR beta chains with equally common others, the HLA-associated chains turned out to be more clonally expanded and to have lower generation probabilities. When presence/absence was analysed, sequencing depth was taken to be roughly uniform across donors.

The PCR contained 60 Vbeta and 13 Jbeta primers. Sequencing was performed with immunoSEQ multiplex PCR; in TCRdb, only in-frame clones are kept and a portion is missing. The sample holds tens of thousands of clones, over 70% seen once. At collection, donors were nominally healthy, but unrecorded immune exposures were probable. Turning to this clone: As yet, its antigen is unknown.

The sequenced sample consisted of PBMCs. This clonotype was obtained from a man between 45 and 60 years old in good health and CMV-seronegative. The chain uses TRBV5-5 and TRBJ2-6; no clear D. CDR3 protein: CASSLANSGANVLTF. CDR3 nucleotides: TGTGCCAGCAGCTTGGCCAACTCTGGGGCCAACGTCCTGACTTTC.